Listed below are T cell receptor beta chains from one sample, sequenced in a study of T cell responses to AZD1222 COVID-19 vaccine. Measured with immunoSEQ multiplex PCR; TCRdb has only the in-frame clones, and not every one. The data contain under 200,000 clones, about nine tenths of them singletons. The material was peripheral blood, obtained on day 0 of AZD1222 vaccination. The receptors here all came from an adult in good health. CDR3s include the opening cysteine and the closing phenylalanine or tryptophan. The order of the fields is D gene, J gene, V gene, clone size, CDR3 protein, CDR3 DNA. A D gene is named only where the DNA matches it firmly. Where a row states a size, it is once, few, many or the class of an expanded clone; other rows omit it.

>.|TRBJ2-6|TRBV19|once
CASSRRGQPGANVLTF
TGTGCCAGTAGTAGGAGGGGGCAGCCTGGGGCCAACGTCCTGACTTTC
>.|TRBJ1-6|TRBV28|.
CASAGSYNSPLHF
TGTGCCAGCGCCGGTTCCTATAATTCACCCCTCCACTTT
>.|TRBJ1-6|TRBV30|.
CAWIGGFGSPLHF
TGTGCCTGGATAGGGGGGTTCGGTTCACCCCTCCACTTT
>TRBD1|TRBJ2-7|TRBV7-9|.
CASSSDRSLPYEQYF
TGTGCCAGCAGCTCGGACAGGTCTCTCCCCTACGAGCAGTACTTC
>.|TRBJ2-7|TRBV28|.
CASSYQTAYEQYF
TGTGCCAGCAGTTATCAAACTGCCTACGAGCAGTACTTC
>.|TRBJ2-7|TRBV29-1|.
CSATRDNSYEQYF
TGCAGCGCCACCCGGGACAACTCCTACGAGCAGTACTTC
>TRBD1|TRBJ2-7|TRBV24-1|.
CAGRGQGPHEQYF
TGTGCCGGAAGGGGACAGGGTCCCCACGAGCAGTACTTC
>.|TRBJ2-5|TRBV2|.
CASSQKETQYF
TGTGCCAGCAGCCAGAAAGAGACCCAGTACTTC
>.|TRBJ2-1|TRBV6-2/TRBV6-3|.
CASSRAYLNNEQFF
TGTGCCAGCAGTCGGGCCTATTTGAACAATGAGCAGTTCTTC
>TRBD2|TRBJ2-4|TRBV7-2|.
CASSPGLAVAKNIQYF
TGTGCCAGCAGCCCCGGACTAGCTGTAGCCAAAAACATTCAGTACTTC
>.|TRBJ2-7|TRBV28|few
CASSPPAATLYEQYF
TGTGCCAGCAGCCCCCCTGCAGCGACGCTCTACGAGCAGTACTTC
>TRBD1|TRBJ2-7|TRBV5-1|.
CASSTGQGVHEQYF
TGCGCCAGCAGCACGGGACAGGGGGTCCACGAGCAGTACTTC
>.|TRBJ1-2|TRBV11-2|.
CASSLEGRVGYTF
TGTGCCAGCAGCTTAGAGGGAAGAGTAGGCTACACCTTC
>.|TRBJ2-3|TRBV23-1|.
CASSQSEMDTQYF
TGCGCCAGCAGTCAATCAGAGATGGATACGCAGTATTTT
>TRBD1|TRBJ2-3|TRBV18|once
CASSPIHLTGVSTDTQYF
TGTGCCAGCTCACCCATACACTTGACAGGGGTATCAACGGATACGCAGTATTTT
>TRBD1|TRBJ2-3|TRBV19|few
CASSMGQGTDTQYF
TGTGCCAGTAGTATGGGACAGGGGACAGATACGCAGTATTTT
>.|TRBJ2-3|TRBV6-5|.
CASSYSEAQGDTQYF
TGTGCCAGCAGTTACTCGGAAGCTCAAGGGGATACGCAGTATTTT
>.|TRBJ1-2|TRBV7-8|once
CASSLGGANYGYTF
TGTGCCAGCAGCTTAGGAGGGGCTAACTATGGCTACACCTTC
>.|TRBJ1-1|TRBV6-1|once
CASSEVAAVEAFF
TGTGCCAGCAGTGAAGTAGCAGCTGTTGAAGCTTTCTTT
>.|TRBJ2-5|TRBV28|.
CASSFAETQYF
TGTGCCAGCAGTTTTGCGGAGACCCAGTACTTC
>.|TRBJ1-2|TRBV25-1|few
CASSEYGGNGYTF
TGTGCCAGCAGTGAATATGGCGGCAATGGCTACACCTTC
>.|TRBJ2-7|TRBV6-2/TRBV6-3|.
CASSYPSTYEQYF
TGTGCCAGCAGTTATCCCTCCACCTACGAGCAGTACTTC
>.|TRBJ2-3|TRBV12-3/TRBV12-4|.
CASSISGVDTQYF
TGTGCCAGCAGTATTTCAGGGGTGGATACGCAGTATTTT
>TRBD1|TRBJ1-2|TRBV30|.
CAWSGAGGGYTF
TGTGCCTGGAGTGGGGCAGGGGGTGGCTACACCTTC
>.|TRBJ2-5|TRBV7-2|.
CASSFILEETQYF
TGTGCCAGCAGCTTTATCCTAGAAGAGACCCAGTACTTC
>.|TRBJ1-1|TRBV6-2/TRBV6-3|.
CASSYGQLNTEAFF
TGTGCCAGCAGTTACGGGCAGCTGAACACTGAAGCTTTCTTT
>.|TRBJ2-1|TRBV5-1|.
CASSLGLYEQFF
TGCGCCAGCAGCTTGGGACTCTATGAGCAGTTCTTC
>TRBD2|TRBJ2-3|TRBV19|.
CASSPRLGRADTQYF
TGTGCCAGTAGTCCTCGACTCGGGAGGGCAGATACGCAGTATTTT
>.|TRBJ1-6|TRBV6-5|.
CASSTGPYNSPLHF
TGTGCCTCAAGTACGGGGCCTTATAATTCACCCCTCCACTTT
>.|TRBJ1-6|TRBV4-1|.
CASSQEARGSPLHF
TGCGCCAGCAGCCAAGAGGCCAGGGGTTCACCCCTCCACTTT
>TRBD1|TRBJ1-2|TRBV19|.
CASAWTGLYNYGYTF
TGTGCCAGCGCTTGGACAGGGCTTTACAACTATGGCTACACCTTC
>.|TRBJ1-1|TRBV10-3|.
CAISESTGIGTEAFF
TGTGCCATCAGTGAGTCTACAGGGATAGGTACTGAAGCTTTCTTT
>.|TRBJ1-2|TRBV7-8|.
CASSYLRDYGYTF
TGTGCCAGCAGCTATCTTCGCGACTATGGCTACACCTTC
>.|TRBJ1-6|TRBV5-5|once
CASSLAPRISPLHF
TGTGCCAGCAGCTTGGCCCCTAGAATCTCACCCCTCCACTTT
>.|TRBJ1-4|TRBV30|.
CAWSGRLNEKLFF
TGTGCCTGGAGTGGTCGCTTAAATGAAAAACTGTTTTTT
>.|TRBJ1-3|TRBV29-1|.
CSVVKGGAGNTIYF
TGCAGCGTTGTGAAGGGGGGCGCTGGAAACACCATATATTTT
>.|TRBJ1-2|TRBV5-1|.
CASSPEAMGGNGYTF
TGCGCCAGCAGCCCTGAAGCCATGGGGGGGAATGGCTACACCTTC
>.|TRBJ1-1|TRBV27|.
CASSPLGQNTEAFF
TGTGCCAGCAGTCCCCTGGGACAGAACACTGAAGCTTTCTTT
>.|TRBJ2-1|TRBV28|.
CASSFSELVVRNEQFF
TGTGCCAGCAGTTTTTCGGAACTAGTGGTGAGGAATGAGCAGTTCTTC
>.|TRBJ1-4|TRBV6-2/TRBV6-3|few
CASSSQVGKSTNEKLFF
TGTGCCAGCAGTTCACAGGTGGGAAAATCAACTAATGAAAAACTGTTTTTT
>.|TRBJ1-1|TRBV7-3|.
CASSLMAGSNTEAFF
TGTGCCAGCAGCTTAATGGCGGGGTCGAACACTGAAGCTTTCTTT